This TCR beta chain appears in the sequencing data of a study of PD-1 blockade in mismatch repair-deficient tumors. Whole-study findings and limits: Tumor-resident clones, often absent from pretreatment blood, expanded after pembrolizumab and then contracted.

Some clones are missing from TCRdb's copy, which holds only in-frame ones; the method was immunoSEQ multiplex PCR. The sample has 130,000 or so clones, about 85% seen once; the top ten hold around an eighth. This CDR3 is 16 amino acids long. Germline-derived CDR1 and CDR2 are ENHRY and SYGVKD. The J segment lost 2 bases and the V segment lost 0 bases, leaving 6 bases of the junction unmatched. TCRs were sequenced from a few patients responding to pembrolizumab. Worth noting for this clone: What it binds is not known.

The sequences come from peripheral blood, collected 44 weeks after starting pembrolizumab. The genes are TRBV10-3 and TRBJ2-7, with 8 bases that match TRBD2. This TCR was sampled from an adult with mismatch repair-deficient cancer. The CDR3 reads CAISESGTSGAYEQYF. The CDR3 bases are TGTGCCATCAGTGAGTCCGGGACTAGTGGGGCCTACGAGCAGTACTTC.